The clone carrying this TCR beta chain was counted ten times or more. One entry per CDR3 protein results from TCRdb running MiXCR on the RT-PCR reads. The sample shows about 530,000 distinct CDR3 sequences, around 13% of them seen only once. These data come from a study of response to subunit inactivated influenza vaccine. CDR1 DFQATT and CDR2 SNEGSKA come from the germline V gene (reference sequence). CDR3 length equals 12 residues. Between the trimmed V and J ends, which lost 3 bases and 2 bases, there was a span of 7 bases. The chain has TRBV20-1 and TRBJ1-1; D gene unclear. This receptor was taken from a man in his fifties or sixties who received an inactivated influenza vaccine. Material: PBMCs from blood, obtained 40 to 50 days after vaccination. The CDR3 DNA reads TGCAGTGCTAGGAATCCAAACACTGAAGCTTTCTTT. Amino acids: CSARNPNTEAFF.